Sequencing of this TCR beta chain was carried out in a study of T cell changes during pregnancy in multiple sclerosis. Looked up from germline, CDR1 is SSHAT and CDR2 is FNYEAQ (reference sequence). This CDR3 has 13 amino acids. Libraries were prepared by immunoSEQ multiplex PCR; TCRdb keeps only in-frame clonotypes and omits some of them. The sample lists tens of thousands of clones; more than 85% were seen once. Note on this clone: Germline is not matched at one junction end, which may reflect a read error.

The V and J genes are TRBV7-7 and TRBJ2-7; D unresolved. The TCR was taken from a female donor in good health, enrolled as a control in a pregnancy study. This specimen was peripheral blood, taken in the first trimester of pregnancy. The CDR3 region has the DNA TGTGCTAGCAGCTCCGGTTCTGGCTACGAGCAGTACTTC. It translates to CASSSGSGYEQYF.